These 27 T cell receptor beta chains originate from one sample sequenced in a study of CD8 T cells in Susac syndrome. RNA, at about 0.45 to 1 ug, was reverse transcribed with random hexamers. MiXCR, applied by TCRdb to the immunoSEQ multiplex PCR reads, yields one record per CDR3 protein. The table lists fewer than 350,000 distinct CDR3 sequences, roughly nine tenths of them singletons, with around 0.07% in the top ten. The source material was CD4+ T cells from PBMCs. These TCRs come from a human donor with multiple sclerosis.

The chain combines TRBV12-3 or TRBV12-4 with TRBJ2-3, with D possibly being TRBD1 (6 bases). V was cut by 7 bases and J by 0 bases, with 17 bases left in between. This CDR3 has 16 amino acids. CDR3 residues: CASTRSRGRSTDTQYF. DNA of the CDR3: TGTGCCAGCACCCGGTCCAGGGGCCGAAGCACAGATACGCAGTATTTT.

The rearrangement links TRBV3-1 to TRBJ1-6; 9 nucleotides align to TRBD1. Germline CDR1 and CDR2: LGHDT and YNNKEL (reference sequence). The ends lost 3 bases at V and 9 bases at J; junction bases unmatched: 9. The CDR3 has 16 amino acids. The CDR3 spells CASSQSYTGGVSPLHF. DNA for the CDR3: TGTGCCAGCAGCCAGAGCTACACAGGGGGCGTTTCACCCCTCCACTTT.

The V and J genes are TRBV29-1 and TRBJ2-1; 11 nucleotides line up with TRBD2. The germline CDR1 and CDR2 sequences are SQVTM and ANQGSEA. This CDR3 spans 14 amino acids. V lost 7 bases, J lost 7 bases, and 9 bases stayed unmatched. CDR3 nucleotide sequence: TGCAGCGGGGGGGTGGCTAGCGGGAGGAATGAGCAGTTCTTC. Translating it yields CSGGVASGRNEQFF.

The chain carries TRBV28 and TRBJ2-1; possibly TRBD1 for D (5 bases). The CDR3 is made up of 11 amino acids. Germline values: CDR1 MDHEN, CDR2 SYDVKM. V was shortened by 5 bases and J by 12 bases, with 11 bases between the two germline ends. CDR3 region: CASSTTRVQFF. CDR3 in DNA: TGTGCCAGCAGTACAACCAGGGTGCAGTTCTTC.

This rearrangement joins TRBV12-3 or TRBV12-4 to TRBJ2-1; 10 bases map to TRBD1. The CDR3 totals 15 residues. J lost 6 bases, V lost 5 bases, and 7 bases had no gene match. The CDR3 is CASSPGQGGPNEQFF. In DNA form, the CDR3 reads TGTGCCAGCAGTCCTGGACAGGGGGGCCCCAATGAGCAGTTCTTC.

The chain is built from TRBV6-1 and TRBJ2-5, with TRBD1 as a possible D gene (6 bases). CDR3 length equals 12 residues. With 5 bases removed from V and 5 bases from J, the gap between germline ends came to 9 bases. Germline assignment: CDR1 MNHNS and CDR2 SASEGT. This chain's CDR3 is CASSRGYETQYF. CDR3 coding DNA: TGTGCCAGCAGTAGGGGGTATGAGACCCAGTACTTC.

This clonotype was recorded once. V and J are TRBV6-2 or TRBV6-3 and TRBJ2-1, with TRBD2 matching 12 bases. CDR1 is MNHEY, CDR2 SVGEGT, per germline. This CDR3 has 18 residues. The junction had 17 bases not matched to a gene; V was cut back by 5 bases and J by 9 bases. CDR3: CASSKRLAGDWGFGEQFF. The CDR3, as DNA: TGTGCCAGCAGTAAACGACTAGCGGGAGATTGGGGCTTCGGTGAGCAGTTCTTC.

The chain links TRBV29-1 to TRBJ2-2; no reliable D call. CDR3 length: 12 residues. Germline V gene sequence: CDR1 SQVTM, CDR2 ANQGSEA. Trimming removed 7 bases from V and 6 bases from J, with 12 bases in between. The CDR3 spells CSAVESAGELFF. CDR3 nucleotide sequence: TGCAGCGCCGTTGAGTCTGCCGGGGAGCTGTTTTTT.

This chain links TRBV5-1 with TRBJ2-5, with a tentative D call TRBD1 (6 bases). The V gene's germline CDR1 is SGHRS and CDR2 YFSETQ. The V gene lost 4 bases and the J gene lost 1 base, with 17 bases spanning the gap. The CDR3 sequence is 16 residues long. The chain's CDR3 is CASSQRPRDTQETQYF. The CDR3 coding sequence is TGCGCCAGCAGCCAACGACCCAGGGACACCCAAGAGACCCAGTACTTC.

The chain carries TRBV12-3 or TRBV12-4 and TRBJ1-2; D not certain. The V end lost 5 bases, the J end lost 7 bases, and 11 bases lay between the germline ends. The CDR3 has 12 residues. The CDR3 sequence is CASSTDWGGYTF. Written as DNA, the CDR3 is TGTGCCAGCAGTACCGACTGGGGTGGCTACACCTTC.

This clonotype was counted once. The rearrangement joins TRBV19 to TRBJ1-5; 12 bases line up with TRBD1. V trimming: 7 bases; J trimming: 4 bases; junction bases outside the gene matches: 5. This CDR3 is 15 amino acids long. The germline gives CDR1 LNHDA, CDR2 SQIVND (reference sequence). The CDR3 is CASTRGQGANQPQHF. The DNA of the CDR3 is TGTGCCAGTACCCGGGGACAGGGGGCTAATCAGCCCCAGCATTTT.

The chain carries TRBV12-3 or TRBV12-4 and TRBJ2-3; possibly TRBD2 for D (5 bases). CDR3 length: 15 amino acids. The V gene lost 1 base and the J gene lost 0 bases, with 8 bases spanning the gap. This chain's CDR3 is CASSLGGASTDTQYF. The CDR3 nucleotides are TGTGCCAGCAGTTTAGGGGGAGCAAGCACAGATACGCAGTATTTT.

The chain links TRBV4-1 to TRBJ2-7, with D tentatively TRBD2 (5 bases). The V gene's germline CDR1 is MGHRA and CDR2 YSYEKL. This CDR3 has 16 residues. Trimming pared 5 bases from V and 0 bases from J, leaving 17 bases between. This chain's CDR3 is CASSSTRTGFSYEQYF. In nucleotides, the CDR3 is TGCGCCAGCAGCTCTACCCGGACGGGGTTCTCCTACGAGCAGTACTTC.

This clonotype came up once. The rearrangement joins TRBV12-3 or TRBV12-4 to TRBJ1-2, with 7 bases fitting TRBD1. This CDR3 region has 15 residues. V shed 6 bases, J shed 4 bases, and the junction held 11 bases outside the gene matches. In nucleotides, the CDR3 is TGTGCCAGCAGCCCCCAGGGGGTAGGGGGCTATGGCTACACCTTC. Translation gives CASSPQGVGGYGYTF.

The V gene is TRBV9, the J gene TRBJ2-2; 8 nucleotides agree with TRBD2. Per germline, CDR1 SGDLS and CDR2 YYNGEE. The CDR3 extends over 18 amino acids. Trimming took 0 bases from V and 3 from J; bases not matched to a gene: 10. CDR3 in DNA: TGTGCCAGCAGCGTAGCCCCTCAGCGGGGGCCGGACACCGGGGAGCTGTTTTTT. This sequence encodes CASSVAPQRGPDTGELFF.

A single count supports this clonotype. This sequence joins TRBV20-1 and TRBJ1-1, with 8 bases matching TRBD1. V shed 5 bases, J shed 1 base, and the junction held 3 bases outside the gene matches. Germline V gene lookup returns CDR1 DFQATT and CDR2 SNEGSKA (reference sequence). CDR3 length: 13 amino acids. The CDR3 loop is CSASGTGNTEAFF. The CDR3 coding sequence is TGCAGTGCTTCCGGGACAGGGAACACTGAAGCTTTCTTT.

V and J are TRBV2 and TRBJ1-3, with 7 bases fitting TRBD1. There are 16 residues in the CDR3. From germline, CDR1 is SNHLY and CDR2 FYNNEI. Losses at the gene ends were 3 bases for V and 0 bases for J; bases not matched to a gene: 5. The CDR3 spells CASSDRDRNSGNTIYF. DNA for the CDR3: TGTGCCAGCAGTGATCGGGACAGAAACTCTGGAAACACCATATATTTT.

The genes are TRBV3-1 and TRBJ1-4, with D maybe TRBD1 (5 bases). This CDR3 contains 16 residues. Looked up from germline, CDR1 is LGHDT and CDR2 is YNNKEL (reference sequence). Trimming removed 0 bases from V and 7 bases from J, with 15 bases in between. CDR3 sequence: CASSQEGQKRGEKLFF. DNA of the CDR3: TGTGCCAGCAGCCAAGAGGGGCAGAAAAGAGGTGAAAAACTGTTTTTT. Supplemented by reference TRBV3-1 and TRBJ1-4, the full variable domain reads DTAVSQTPKYLVTQMGNDKSIKCEQNLGHDTMYWYKQDSKKFLKIMFSYNNKELIINETVPNRFSPKSPDKAHLNLHINSLELGDSAVYFCASSQEGQKRGEKLFFGSGTQLSVL.

The gene calls are TRBV9 and TRBJ2-1, with D perhaps TRBD1 (7 bases). CDR1 SGDLS and CDR2 YYNGEE come from the germline V gene. The CDR3 runs to 14 residues. With 1 base removed from V and 7 bases from J, the gap between germline ends came to 12 bases. The CDR3 sequence is CASSVLPGGNEQFF. The CDR3 region has the DNA TGTGCCAGCAGCGTACTTCCAGGGGGGAATGAGCAGTTCTTC.

This clonotype was observed once. The chain is built from TRBV28 and TRBJ2-7; weak D call: TRBD2 (7 bases). The CDR3 consists of 15 residues. From germline, CDR1 is MDHEN and CDR2 SYDVKM. With 3 bases removed from V and 5 bases from J, the gap between germline ends came to 17 bases. DNA of the CDR3: TGTGCCAGCAGTTTTAGGGGGAGGGCCACCAACGAGCAGTACTTC. Translated, it gives CASSFRGRATNEQYF.

This clonotype came up once. V is TRBV7-3 and J is TRBJ2-1; no reliable D call. CDR3 length equals 13 residues. V lost 5 bases to trimming and J lost 14 bases, with 19 bases between them. The V gene's germline CDR1 is SGHTA and CDR2 FQGTGA. CDR3 bases: TGTGCCAGCAGCCCCCAAAACTCGGATCAGAAGTTCTTC. It specifies CASSPQNSDQKFF.

CDR3 in amino acids: CASSLDRFTYEQYF. CDR3 in DNA: TGTGCCAGCAGCCTAGACAGGTTTACCTACGAGCAGTACTTC. The J gene is TRBJ2-7, the V gene TRBV6-5; perhaps TRBD1 as D (6 bases). Trimming took off 6 bases at V and 2 bases at J, with 14 bases between the two ends. Germline lookup yields CDR1 MNHEY and CDR2 SVGAGI. The CDR3 is 14 amino acids.

The chain joins TRBV12-3 or TRBV12-4 to TRBJ2-3; possible D gene TRBD2, 5 bases. This CDR3 region has 14 residues. The V and J ends lost 3 bases and 0 bases respectively, with 7 bases between them. As DNA, the CDR3 is TGTGCCAGCAGTTTTGCGGGTAGCACAGATACGCAGTATTTT. Amino acids: CASSFAGSTDTQYF.

J is TRBJ2-2 and V is TRBV19, with a possible D match to TRBD1 (6 bases). CDR3 length equals 12 residues. Per the germline V gene, CDR1 is LNHDA and CDR2 is SQIVND (reference sequence). Deletions cut 7 bases from V and 6 bases from J, with 9 bases between. The CDR3 region has the DNA TGTGCCAGTACCAGGGGATCCGGGGAGCTGTTTTTT. Translated: CASTRGSGELFF.

The genes are TRBV19 and TRBJ1-5, with D hard to call. Trimming left V 3 bases short and J 6 bases short, with 12 bases between. The CDR3 runs 14 residues. Germline lookup yields CDR1 LNHDA and CDR2 SQIVND (reference sequence). CDR3 protein: CASSIDRVRQPQHF. The DNA for the CDR3 is TGTGCCAGTAGTATCGATAGAGTTCGTCAGCCCCAGCATTTT.

The rearrangement links TRBV30 to TRBJ2-3; no firm D call. Trimming cost V 5 bases and J 1 base, with 16 bases left between them. The CDR3 totals 15 residues. Germline V gene lookup returns CDR1 GTSNPN and CDR2 SVGIG (reference sequence). CDR3 bases: TGTGCCTGGGCCCCCCAAGCCTTCGGCACAGATACGCAGTATTTT. Residues: CAWAPQAFGTDTQYF.

V gene TRBV20-1 combines with J gene TRBJ2-6, with 8 bases that match TRBD2. Germline loops: CDR1 DFQATT, CDR2 SNEGSKA (reference sequence). This CDR3 has 15 amino acids. J was trimmed by 4 bases and V by 3 bases; bases with no gene match: 5. Here the CDR3 DNA reads TGCAGTGCTAGTCGGGGGGGCTCCGGGGCCAACGTCCTGACTTTC. This translates into CSASRGGSGANVLTF.